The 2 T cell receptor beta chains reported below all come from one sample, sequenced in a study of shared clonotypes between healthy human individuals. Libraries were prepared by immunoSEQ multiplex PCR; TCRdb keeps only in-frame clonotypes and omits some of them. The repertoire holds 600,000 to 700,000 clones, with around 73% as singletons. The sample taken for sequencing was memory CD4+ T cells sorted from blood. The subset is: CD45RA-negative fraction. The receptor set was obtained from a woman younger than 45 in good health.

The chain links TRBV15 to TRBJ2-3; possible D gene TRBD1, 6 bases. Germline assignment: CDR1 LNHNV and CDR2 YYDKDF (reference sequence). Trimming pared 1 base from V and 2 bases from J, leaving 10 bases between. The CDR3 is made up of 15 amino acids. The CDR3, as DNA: TGTGCCACCAGCAGAGCTGGGGGCACCACAGATACGCAGTATTTT. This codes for CATSRAGGTTDTQYF.

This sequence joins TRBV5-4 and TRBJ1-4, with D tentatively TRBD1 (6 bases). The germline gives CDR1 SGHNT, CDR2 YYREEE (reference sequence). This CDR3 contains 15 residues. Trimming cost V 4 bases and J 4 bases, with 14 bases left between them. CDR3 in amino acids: CASSVTGLNNEKLFF. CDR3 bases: TGTGCCAGCAGCGTCACAGGGTTGAATAATGAAAAACTGTTTTTT.